Listed below are T cell receptor beta chains from one sample, sequenced in a study of blood T cell repertoires in COVID-19. Here immunoSEQ multiplex PCR was the method, and the copy in TCRdb shows in-frame clones only, minus some. Of some 17,000 clones listed, 89% are singletons. Sequences were obtained from peripheral blood. Source of these receptors: a man between 60 and 75 years old with active COVID-19. CDR3s include the opening cysteine and the closing phenylalanine or tryptophan. A D gene is named only where the DNA matches it firmly. Clone size is shown for a subset of rows, as once, few, many or a class of expanded clone.

V: TRBV27; D: TRBD1; J: TRBJ2-3; size: NA; length: 16; CDR3: CASSSGQGLGTDTQYF; DNA: TGTGCCAGCAGTTCGGGACAGGGGCTGGGCACAGATACGCAGTATTTT
V: TRBV30; D: TRBD2; J: TRBJ2-7; size: NA; length: 17; CDR3: CAWSVKFWAGGRYEQYF; DNA: TGTGCCTGGAGTGTAAAGTTTTGGGCGGGAGGACGCTACGAGCAGTACTTC
V: TRBV7-9; D: NA; J: TRBJ2-1; size: NA; length: 16; CDR3: CASSLARGYAYNEQFF; DNA: TGTGCCAGCAGCTTAGCTCGAGGCTACGCTTACAATGAGCAGTTCTTC
V: TRBV5-1; D: NA; J: TRBJ2-7; size: once; length: 14; CDR3: CASSSDFTPYEQYF; DNA: TGCGCCAGCAGCTCTGACTTCACCCCCTACGAGCAGTACTTC
V: TRBV18; D: NA; J: TRBJ2-7; size: once; length: 13; CDR3: CASSPATRLEQYF; DNA: TGTGCCAGCTCACCCGCGACTAGACTCGAGCAGTACTTC
V: TRBV28; D: NA; J: TRBJ2-1; size: NA; length: 14; CDR3: CASSKQGTYNEQFF; DNA: TGTGCCAGCAGTAAACAGGGAACCTACAATGAGCAGTTCTTC
V: TRBV7-9; D: TRBD1; J: TRBJ1-1; size: once; length: 15; CDR3: CASSATGTLNTEAFF; DNA: TGTGCCAGCAGCGCGACAGGGACGTTGAACACTGAAGCTTTCTTT
V: TRBV18; D: NA; J: TRBJ1-1; size: NA; length: 15; CDR3: CASSPAQGGVAEAFF; DNA: TGTGCCAGCTCACCTGCCCAGGGAGGGGTGGCTGAAGCTTTCTTT
V: TRBV6-2/TRBV6-3; D: NA; J: TRBJ2-2; size: once; length: 16; CDR3: CASSYSILGGFGELFF; DNA: TGTGCCAGCAGTTACTCGATATTAGGAGGTTTCGGGGAGCTGTTTTTT
V: TRBV5-6; D: TRBD2; J: TRBJ2-3; size: NA; length: 13; CDR3: CASSPLATDTQYF; DNA: TGTGCCAGCAGCCCACTAGCGACAGATACGCAGTATTTT
V: TRBV24-1; D: NA; J: TRBJ1-5; size: few; length: 13; CDR3: CATSEPGNQPQHF; DNA: TGTGCCACCAGTGAGCCAGGTAATCAGCCCCAGCATTTT
V: TRBV5-4; D: TRBD1; J: TRBJ1-6; size: NA; length: 15; CDR3: CASSLVGQGNSPLHF; DNA: TGTGCCAGCAGCTTGGTGGGACAGGGTAATTCACCCCTCCACTTT
V: TRBV2; D: TRBD2; J: TRBJ2-1; size: once; length: 16; CDR3: CASLIGSGRANNEQFF; DNA: TGTGCCAGCTTGATAGGTAGCGGGAGGGCTAACAATGAGCAGTTCTTC
V: TRBV28; D: NA; J: TRBJ1-2; size: NA; length: 15; CDR3: CASTVQLGGWYGYTF; DNA: TGTGCCAGCACCGTCCAACTCGGGGGATGGTATGGCTACACCTTC
V: TRBV5-5; D: NA; J: TRBJ1-2; size: once; length: 13; CDR3: CASNRPGNYGYTF; DNA: TGTGCCAGCAACCGTCCGGGGAACTATGGCTACACCTTC